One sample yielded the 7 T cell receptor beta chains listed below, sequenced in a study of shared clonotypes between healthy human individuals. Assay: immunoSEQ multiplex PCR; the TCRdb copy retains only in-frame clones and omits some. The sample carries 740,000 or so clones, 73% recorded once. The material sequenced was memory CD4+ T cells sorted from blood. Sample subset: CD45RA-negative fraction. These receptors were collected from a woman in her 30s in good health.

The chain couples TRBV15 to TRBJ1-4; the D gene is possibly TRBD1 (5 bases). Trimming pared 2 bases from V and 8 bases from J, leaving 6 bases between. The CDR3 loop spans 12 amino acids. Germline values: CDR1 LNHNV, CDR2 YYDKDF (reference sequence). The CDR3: CATSRRQEKLFF. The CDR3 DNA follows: TGTGCCACCAGCAGACGACAGGAAAAACTGTTTTTT.

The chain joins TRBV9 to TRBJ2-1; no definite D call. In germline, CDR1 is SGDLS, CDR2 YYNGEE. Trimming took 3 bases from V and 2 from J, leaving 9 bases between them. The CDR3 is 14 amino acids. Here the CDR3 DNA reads TGTGCCAGCAGCGCGGAAGGGCCCTACAATGAGCAGTTCTTC. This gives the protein CASSAEGPYNEQFF.

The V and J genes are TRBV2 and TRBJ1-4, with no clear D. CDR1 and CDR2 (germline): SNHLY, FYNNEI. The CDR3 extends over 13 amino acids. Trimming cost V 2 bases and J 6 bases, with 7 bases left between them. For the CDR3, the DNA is TGTGCCAGCAGTGAAAGGACGGATGAAAAACTGTTTTTT. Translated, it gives CASSERTDEKLFF.

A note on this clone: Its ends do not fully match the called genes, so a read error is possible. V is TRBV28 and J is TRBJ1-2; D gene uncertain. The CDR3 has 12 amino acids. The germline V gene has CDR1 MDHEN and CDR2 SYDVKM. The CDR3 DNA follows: TGTGCCAGCAGCCCCGCCCTATATGACTACACCTTC. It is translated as CASSPALYDYTF.

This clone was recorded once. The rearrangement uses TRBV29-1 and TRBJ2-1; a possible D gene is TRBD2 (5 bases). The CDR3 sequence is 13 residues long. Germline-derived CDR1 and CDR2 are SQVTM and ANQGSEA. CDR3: CTVEVIEGNEQFF. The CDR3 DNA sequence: TGCACCGTGGAGGTTATAGAGGGAAATGAGCAGTTCTTC.

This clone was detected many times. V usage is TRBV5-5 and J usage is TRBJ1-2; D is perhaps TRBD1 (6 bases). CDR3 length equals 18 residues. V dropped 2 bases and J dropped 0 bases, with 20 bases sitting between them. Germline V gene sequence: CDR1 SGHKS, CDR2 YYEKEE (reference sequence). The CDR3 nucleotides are TGTGCCAGCAGCTTCCGACTGGCAGGGGCCAGAGCTAACTATGGCTACACCTTC. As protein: CASSFRLAGARANYGYTF.

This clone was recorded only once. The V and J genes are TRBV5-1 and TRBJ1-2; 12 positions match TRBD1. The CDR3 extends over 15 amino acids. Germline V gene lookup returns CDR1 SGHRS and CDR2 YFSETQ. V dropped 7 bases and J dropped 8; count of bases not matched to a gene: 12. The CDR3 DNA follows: TGCGCCAGCGGGCCCGGGACAGGGGGCACAGGCGGCTACACCTTC. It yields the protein CASGPGTGGTGGYTF.